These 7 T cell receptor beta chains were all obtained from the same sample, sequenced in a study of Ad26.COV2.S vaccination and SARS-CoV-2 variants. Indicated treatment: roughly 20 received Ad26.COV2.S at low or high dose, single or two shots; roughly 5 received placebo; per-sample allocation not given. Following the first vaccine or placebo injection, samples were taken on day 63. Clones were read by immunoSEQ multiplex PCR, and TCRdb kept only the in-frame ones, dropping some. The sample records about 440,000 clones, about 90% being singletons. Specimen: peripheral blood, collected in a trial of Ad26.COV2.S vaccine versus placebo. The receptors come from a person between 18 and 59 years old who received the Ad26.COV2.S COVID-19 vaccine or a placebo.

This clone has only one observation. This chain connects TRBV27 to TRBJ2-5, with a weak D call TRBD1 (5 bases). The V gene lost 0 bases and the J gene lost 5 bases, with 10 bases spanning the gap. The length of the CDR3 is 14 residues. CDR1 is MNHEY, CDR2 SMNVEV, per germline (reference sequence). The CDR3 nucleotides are TGTGCCAGCAGTTTATCGTCCAGGGCGGAGACCCAGTACTTC. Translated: CASSLSSRAETQYF.

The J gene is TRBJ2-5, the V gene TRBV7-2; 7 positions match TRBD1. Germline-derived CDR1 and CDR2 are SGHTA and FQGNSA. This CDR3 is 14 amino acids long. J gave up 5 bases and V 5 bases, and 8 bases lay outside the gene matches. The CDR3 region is CASSRRVDRETQYF. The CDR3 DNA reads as TGTGCCAGCAGCCGCAGGGTGGACAGGGAGACCCAGTACTTC.

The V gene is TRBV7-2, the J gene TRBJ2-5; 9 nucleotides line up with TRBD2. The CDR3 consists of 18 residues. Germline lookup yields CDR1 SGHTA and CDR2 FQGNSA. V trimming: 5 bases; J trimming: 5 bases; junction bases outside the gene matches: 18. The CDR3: CASSPTYSGLAQMETQYF. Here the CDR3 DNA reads TGTGCCAGCAGCCCGACCTATTCTGGACTAGCGCAGATGGAGACCCAGTACTTC. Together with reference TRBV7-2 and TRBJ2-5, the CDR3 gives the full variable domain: GAGVSQSPSNKVTEKGKDVELRCDPISGHTALYWYRQSLGQGLEFLIYFQGNSAPDKSGLPSDRFSAERTGGSVSTLTIQRTQQEDSAVYLCASSPTYSGLAQMETQYFGPGTRLLVL.

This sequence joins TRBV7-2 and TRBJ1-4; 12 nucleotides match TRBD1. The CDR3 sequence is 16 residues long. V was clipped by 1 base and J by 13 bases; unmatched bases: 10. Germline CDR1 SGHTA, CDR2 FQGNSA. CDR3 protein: CASSLETPGQGAGLFF. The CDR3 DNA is TGTGCCAGCAGCTTAGAGACTCCGGGACAGGGGGCTGGACTGTTTTTT.

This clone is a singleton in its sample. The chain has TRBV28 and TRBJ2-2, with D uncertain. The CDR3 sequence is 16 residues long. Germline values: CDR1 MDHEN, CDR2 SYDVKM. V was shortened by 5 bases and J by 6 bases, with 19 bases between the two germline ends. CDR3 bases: TGTGCCAGCAGTCCGAGGACCCATGGCCCAGCCGGGGAGCTGTTTTTT. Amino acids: CASSPRTHGPAGELFF.

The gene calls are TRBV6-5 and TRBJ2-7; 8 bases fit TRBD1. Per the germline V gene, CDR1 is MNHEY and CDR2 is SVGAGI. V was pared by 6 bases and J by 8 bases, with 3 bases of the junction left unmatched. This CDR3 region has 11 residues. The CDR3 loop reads CASRTGEKQYF. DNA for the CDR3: TGTGCCAGCAGGACAGGGGAAAAGCAGTACTTC.

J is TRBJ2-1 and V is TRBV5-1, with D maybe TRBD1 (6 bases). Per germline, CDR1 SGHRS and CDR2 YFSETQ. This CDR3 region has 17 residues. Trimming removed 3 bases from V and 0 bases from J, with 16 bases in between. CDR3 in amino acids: CASSSGPTGSSYNEQFF. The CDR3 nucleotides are TGCGCCAGCAGCTCGGGCCCCACAGGGTCCTCCTACAATGAGCAGTTCTTC. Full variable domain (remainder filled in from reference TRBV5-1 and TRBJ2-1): KAGVTQTPRYLIKTRGQQVTLSCSPISGHRSVSWYQQTPGQGLQFLFEYFSETQRNKGNFPGRFSGRQFSNSRSEMNVSTLELGDSALYLCASSSGPTGSSYNEQFFGPGTRLTVL.